The rows below give T cell receptor beta chains drawn from one sample of a study of CD8 T cells in ankylosing spondylitis. TCRdb ran MiXCR on the 5' RACE reads and lists one entry per CDR3 protein. This table has around 330,000 distinct CDR3 sequences, around a tenth appearing once. The sequenced sample consisted of blood, either unsorted or a sorted T cell fraction (not recorded which). These receptors came from a female donor with ankylosing spondylitis or in good health (not recorded which). CDR3s include the opening cysteine and the closing phenylalanine or tryptophan. Each record gives: CDR3 protein, CDR3 DNA, V gene, D gene, clone size, J gene. A D gene is named only where the DNA matches it firmly. Where a row states a size, it is once, few, many or the class of an expanded clone; other rows omit it.

CASSPSSGANVLTF TGTGCCAGCTCACCATCCTCTGGGGCCAACGTCCTGACTTTC TRBV18 . few TRBJ2-6
CASSVAVEGNEQFF TGTGCCAGCAGCGTAGCGGTTGAGGGCAATGAGCAGTTCTTC TRBV9 . . TRBJ2-1
CASRESGVNTQYF TGTGCCAGCAGAGAGAGTGGGGTGAATACGCAGTATTTT TRBV14 . few TRBJ2-3
CASSPTRTKNIQYF TGTGCCAGCAGCCCGACACGGACCAAAAACATTCAGTACTTC TRBV27 . many TRBJ2-4
CASSLRSGANTGELFF TGTGCCAGCAGTTTAAGGTCAGGGGCGAACACCGGGGAGCTGTTTTTT TRBV12-3/TRBV12-4 . . TRBJ2-2
CASGTEAGLIQYF TGTGCCAGCGGAACAGAGGCAGGACTCATTCAGTACTTC TRBV12-3/TRBV12-4 . many TRBJ2-4
CASSQSEQGPRGGGEQFF TGCGCCAGCAGCCAATCCGAGCAGGGGCCCCGAGGAGGTGGTGAGCAGTTCTTC TRBV4-1 . many TRBJ2-1
CASSPYVTGELFF TGTGCCAGCAGTCCCTATGTGACAGGGGAGCTGTTTTTT TRBV11-3 . many TRBJ2-2
CASSQRGANTGELFF TGCGCCAGCAGCCAAAGAGGCGCGAACACCGGGGAGCTGTTTTTT TRBV5-1 . many TRBJ2-2
CASSQLSTNEKLFF TGTGCCAGCAGCCAGTTATCAACTAATGAAAAACTGTTTTTT TRBV28 . many TRBJ1-4
CASSLPGTFFGNQPQHF TGTGCCAGCAGTTTACCAGGGACGTTCTTCGGAAATCAGCCCCAGCATTTT TRBV28 . . TRBJ1-5
CASSESGREQYF TGTGCCAGCAGTGAATCAGGTCGGGAGCAGTACTTC TRBV25-1 . many TRBJ2-7
CSALAEFYNEQFF TGCAGCGCCCTTGCCGAGTTCTACAATGAGCAGTTCTTC TRBV29-1 . many TRBJ2-1
CASNPTLSGTGGSGYTF TGCGCCAGCAACCCTACTTTATCCGGGACAGGGGGTAGTGGCTACACCTTC TRBV5-1 TRBD1 . TRBJ1-2
CASSFTEKLFF TGTGCCAGCAGTTTTACCGAAAAACTGTTTTTT TRBV12-3/TRBV12-4 . many TRBJ1-4
CSADPHGLAGVGEQYF TGCAGTGCTGATCCACACGGACTAGCGGGAGTCGGAGAGCAGTACTTC TRBV20-1 TRBD2 few TRBJ2-7
CSARDQGVAGRHNEQFF TGCAGTGCTAGAGATCAAGGGGTAGCGGGACGTCACAATGAGCAGTTCTTC TRBV20-1 TRBD2 many TRBJ2-1
CASSSGLATPLNEQFF TGCGCCAGCAGTTCTGGACTAGCCACCCCCCTCAATGAGCAGTTCTTC TRBV5-1 TRBD2 . TRBJ2-1
CASSWNPGSSEGTEAFF TGCGCCAGCAGCTGGAACCCCGGCTCCTCCGAGGGCACTGAAGCTTTCTTT TRBV5-1 . few TRBJ1-1
CASSLGGPLHF TGCGCCAGCAGCTTGGGGGGACCCCTCCACTTT TRBV5-1 . many TRBJ1-6
CASSSPSEYRVSGYTF TGTGCCAGCAGCTCCCCCTCGGAATACAGGGTTTCTGGCTACACCTTC TRBV7-2 . . TRBJ1-2
CATRNRVHNEQFF TGTGCCACCAGGAACAGGGTCCACAATGAGCAGTTCTTC TRBV24-1 . many TRBJ2-1
CSAPVGGFVEQFF TGCAGTGCCCCTGTAGGAGGTTTCGTTGAGCAGTTCTTC TRBV20-1 . few TRBJ2-1
CASSTTGIAYEQYF TGCGCCAGCAGCACCACCGGGATTGCCTACGAGCAGTACTTC TRBV5-1 . many TRBJ2-7
CSARRQTSVSTDTQYF TGCAGTGCTAGACGGCAAACTAGCGTGAGCACAGATACGCAGTATTTT TRBV20-1 TRBD2 few TRBJ2-3
CASSWKEETQYF TGTGCCAGCAGTTGGAAAGAAGAGACCCAGTACTTC TRBV28 . many TRBJ2-5
CASRSGTASTDTQYF TGTGCCAGCAGGTCCGGGACAGCTAGCACAGATACGCAGTATTTT TRBV21-1 . few TRBJ2-3
CASSFTASGANVLTF TGTGCCAGCAGTTTCACTGCCTCTGGGGCCAACGTCCTGACTTTC TRBV27 . many TRBJ2-6
CAISGPRRTYNEQFF TGTGCCATCAGTGGGCCCCGAAGGACCTACAATGAGCAGTTCTTC TRBV10-3 . few TRBJ2-1
CSARDAGQGGNNEQFF TGCAGTGCTAGAGATGCGGGACAGGGGGGCAACAATGAGCAGTTCTTC TRBV20-1 TRBD1 many TRBJ2-1
CASSREGGNEQFF TGCGCCAGCAGCCGGGAAGGGGGAAATGAGCAGTTCTTC TRBV5-1 . many TRBJ2-1
CSARDPLAGPNNEQFF TGCAGTGCTAGAGATCCCCTAGCGGGACCTAACAATGAGCAGTTCTTC TRBV20-1 TRBD2 many TRBJ2-1
CSAVLGQGDQPQHF TGCAGTGCTGTCCTGGGACAGGGCGATCAGCCCCAGCATTTT TRBV20-1 TRBD1 . TRBJ1-5
CASSLTGVEEEKLFF TGTGCCAGCAGCTTGACAGGGGTGGAAGAAGAAAAACTGTTTTTT TRBV5-6 TRBD1 many TRBJ1-4
CARGGPTDTQYF TGTGCCAGAGGGGGCCCCACAGATACGCAGTATTTT TRBV30 TRBD1 . TRBJ2-3
CASKRDREKLFF TGTGCCAGCAAAAGAGATCGGGAAAAACTGTTTTTT TRBV12-3/TRBV12-4 . . TRBJ1-4
CASSTGQGTYEQYF TGCGCCAGCAGCACGGGACAGGGAACCTACGAGCAGTACTTC TRBV5-1 TRBD1 many TRBJ2-7
CASSLDRGGYSNQPQHF TGTGCCAGCTCACTGGACAGGGGAGGGTATAGCAATCAGCCCCAGCATTTT TRBV18 TRBD1 few TRBJ1-5
CASSPPSASAQETQYF TGTGCCAGCAGCCCACCGTCCGCGTCAGCACAAGAGACCCAGTACTTC TRBV11-1 . . TRBJ2-5
CSAITGQYGTEAFF TGCAGTGCAATAACGGGACAGTATGGAACTGAAGCTTTCTTT TRBV20-1 TRBD1 few TRBJ1-1
CASSRGLREQFF TGTGCCAGCAGCCGAGGGTTGCGTGAGCAGTTCTTC TRBV5-4 . many TRBJ2-1
CASSLADNYEQYF TGCGCCAGCAGCTTGGCGGACAACTACGAGCAGTACTTC TRBV5-1 . many TRBJ2-7
CASSPRDLGTQYF TGTGCCAGCAGCCCAAGGGACTTGGGTACGCAGTATTTT TRBV7-3 . . TRBJ2-3
CATSRDSSRRGAFF TGTGCCACCAGCAGAGATAGTAGCCGGCGCGGAGCTTTCTTT TRBV15 . few TRBJ1-1
CASSLGSRGTGELFF TGCGCCAGCAGCTTGGGCTCACGGGGGACCGGGGAGCTGTTTTTT TRBV5-1 . . TRBJ2-2
CASSLASQGYNEQFF TGCGCCAGCAGCTTGGCTTCTCAGGGCTACAATGAGCAGTTCTTC TRBV5-1 . many TRBJ2-1
CAIRGGSLDTQYF TGTGCCATCAGAGGGGGGTCACTAGATACGCAGTATTTT TRBV10-3 . many TRBJ2-3
CASSVTGGSFQSTDTQYF TGTGCCAGCAGCGTTACAGGGGGCTCGTTCCAGAGCACAGATACGCAGTATTTT TRBV11-2 TRBD1 . TRBJ2-3
CASSQLRDRSSGNTIYF TGTGCCAGCAGCCAACTCCGGGACAGGTCCTCTGGAAACACCATATATTTT TRBV14 TRBD1 few TRBJ1-3